The 12 T cell receptor beta chains below all came from one sample that was sequenced in a study of a mutant IDH1 vaccine in newly diagnosed glioma. Indicated time point: week 11, during vaccination. Mutant IDH1 20-mer peptide, at 300 ug, made up each vaccine dose, with topical imiquimod. Generated by immunoSEQ multiplex PCR, the TCRdb table keeps only in-frame clones and is missing some. The profile shows tens of thousands of clones, 80% of them singletons. No antigen has been assigned to these receptors. The material sequenced was PBMCs, taken from a glioma patient whose treatment included an IDH1 peptide vaccine. The source is a man in his forties or fifties with glioma.

The rearrangement joins TRBV5-1 to TRBJ1-2, with no clear D. This CDR3 comprises 13 residues. Germline V gene lookup returns CDR1 SGHRS and CDR2 YFSETQ. The V end lost 5 bases, the J end lost 4 bases, and 12 bases lay between the germline ends. The CDR3 region is CASSGPAVYGYTF. The CDR3 DNA reads TGCGCCAGCAGTGGACCAGCTGTCTATGGCTACACCTTC.

This clone was picked up a small number of times. This chain joins TRBV6-5 and TRBJ1-5; 7 bases align to TRBD1. The CDR3 totals 14 residues. CDR1 MNHEY and CDR2 SVGAGI come from the germline V gene. Losses at the gene ends were 6 bases for V and 3 bases for J; bases not matched to a gene: 5. The CDR3 spells CASSPRGINQPQHF. CDR3 DNA: TGTGCCAGCAGCCCCAGGGGGATCAATCAGCCCCAGCATTTT.

CDR3: CASSLEGAHNQPQHF. CDR3 coding DNA: TGTGCCAGCAGCTTGGAGGGGGCGCACAATCAGCCCCAGCATTTT. The chain is built from TRBV5-6 and TRBJ1-5, with TRBD1 identical over 7 bases. J lost 3 bases, V lost 0 bases, and 3 bases had no gene match. This CDR3 is built from 15 residues. The V gene's germline CDR1 is SGHDT and CDR2 YYEEEE.

This sequence joins TRBV6-5 and TRBJ2-2; the D gene could be TRBD1 or TRBD2 (5 bases each). The CDR3 covers 16 residues. CDR1 is MNHEY, CDR2 SVGAGI, per germline. The V and J ends lost 2 bases and 5 bases respectively, with 15 bases between them. The CDR3 coding sequence is TGTGCCAGCAGTTACAGGCCAGGGAGATGGACCGGGGAGCTGTTTTTT. This gives the protein CASSYRPGRWTGELFF.

This rearrangement joins TRBV18 to TRBJ1-3, with 8 bases matching TRBD1. With V trimmed by 3 bases and J by 4 bases, 11 bases remained unmatched. The germline V gene has CDR1 KGHSH and CDR2 LQKENI. The CDR3 spans 17 residues. CDR3 amino acids: CASSPLGTGPRGNTIYF. The CDR3 DNA follows: TGTGCCAGCTCACCCCTCGGGACAGGCCCCCGAGGAAACACCATATATTTT.

The chain uses TRBV11-2 and TRBJ2-3, with no clear D. CDR3 length: 14 residues. Between the trimmed V and J ends, which lost 5 bases and 8 bases, there was a span of 17 bases. The germline gives CDR1 SGHAT, CDR2 FQNNGV. The CDR3 region is CASSPLQAPGTQYF. The CDR3, as DNA: TGTGCCAGCAGCCCCCTACAAGCGCCCGGTACGCAGTATTTT.

The chain employs TRBV7-9 and TRBJ2-7, with D maybe TRBD2 (5 bases). The V and J ends lost 1 base and 2 bases respectively, with 9 bases between them. The CDR3 is 14 residues long. Germline lookup yields CDR1 SEHNR and CDR2 FQNEAQ (reference sequence). The chain's CDR3 is CASSLEAGAYEQYF. The CDR3 region has the DNA TGTGCCAGCAGCTTAGAGGCCGGGGCCTACGAGCAGTACTTC.

J is TRBJ2-5 and V is TRBV13; D unresolved. Trimming removed 5 bases from V and 2 bases from J, with 6 bases in between. CDR3 length: 12 residues. CDR1 is PRHDT, CDR2 FYEKMQ, per germline (reference sequence). CDR3 in DNA: TGTGCCAGCAGCCCCCTTCAAGAGACCCAGTACTTC. It is translated as CASSPLQETQYF.

This chain joins TRBV6-1 and TRBJ1-1, with D possibly TRBD1 on 6 matching bases. Germline-derived CDR1 and CDR2 are MNHNS and SASEGT. Trimming pared 7 bases from V and 5 bases from J, leaving 17 bases between. This CDR3 has 14 residues. The CDR3 nucleotides are TGTGCCAGCACTGCCGGAACAGGGTGGACTGAAGCTTTCTTT. Amino acid sequence: CASTAGTGWTEAFF.

CDR3 bases: TGTGCCAGCAGTGGTCAGGGGGCGAGCACTGAAGCTTTCTTT. Residues: CASSGQGASTEAFF. The chain carries TRBV6-1 and TRBJ1-1, with 8 bases fitting TRBD1. Germline CDR1 MNHNS, CDR2 SASEGT. With 4 bases clipped from V and 4 bases from J, the junction kept 5 bases outside the gene matches. The CDR3 runs to 14 residues.

The J gene is TRBJ1-3, the V gene TRBV30, with a possible D match to TRBD1 (5 bases). Germline V gene lookup returns CDR1 GTSNPN and CDR2 SVGIG (reference sequence). The CDR3 is 15 residues long. V lost 3 bases and J lost 8, with 20 bases in between. CDR3 region: CAWSSGGRVGDTIYF. The CDR3 nucleotides are TGTGCCTGGAGCTCCGGCGGCAGGGTAGGAGACACCATATATTTT.

The chain combines TRBV27 with TRBJ2-2; 8 bases map to TRBD1. CDR1 and CDR2 from the germline V gene are MNHEY and SMNVEV (reference sequence). The CDR3 totals 16 residues. Unmatched junction bases numbered 9, after V lost 3 bases and J lost 6 bases. The CDR3 sequence is CASSFSPGGIAGELFF. The CDR3, as DNA: TGTGCCAGCAGTTTCTCTCCAGGGGGCATCGCCGGGGAGCTGTTTTTT.